The present T cell receptor beta chain was sequenced within a study of blood T cell repertoires in COVID-19. The protocol was immunoSEQ multiplex PCR, while the TCRdb copy is restricted to in-frame clones and leaves out a portion. The table lists some 290,000 clones, roughly 90% of them singletons. The table lists this clone with a count of one. In the same sample, other DNA sequences code for this CDR3. V was cut by 4 bases and J by 0 bases, with 5 bases left in between. The germline V gene encodes CDR1 SGHTS and CDR2 YDEGEE. This CDR3 contains 12 residues. Sequencing was performed on PBMCs or T cells enriched from blood (not recorded which). The V and J genes are TRBV5-8 and TRBJ2-7, with D unresolved. This sequence was found in a woman in her 40s with acute COVID-19. The CDR3 DNA reads TGTGCCAGCAGCCTCAGCTCCTACGAGCAGTACTTC. This codes for CASSLSSYEQYF.